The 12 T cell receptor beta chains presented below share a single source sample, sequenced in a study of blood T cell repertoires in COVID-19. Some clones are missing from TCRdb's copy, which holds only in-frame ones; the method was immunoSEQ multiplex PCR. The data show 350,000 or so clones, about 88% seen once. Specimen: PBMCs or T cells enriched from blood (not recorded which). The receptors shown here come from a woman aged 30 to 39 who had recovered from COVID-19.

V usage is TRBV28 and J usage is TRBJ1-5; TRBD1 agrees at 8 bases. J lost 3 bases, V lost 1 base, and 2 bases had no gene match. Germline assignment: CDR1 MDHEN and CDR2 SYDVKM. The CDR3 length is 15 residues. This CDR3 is CASSLSDRANQPQHF. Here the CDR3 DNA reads TGTGCCAGCAGTTTATCGGACAGGGCCAATCAGCCCCAGCATTTT.

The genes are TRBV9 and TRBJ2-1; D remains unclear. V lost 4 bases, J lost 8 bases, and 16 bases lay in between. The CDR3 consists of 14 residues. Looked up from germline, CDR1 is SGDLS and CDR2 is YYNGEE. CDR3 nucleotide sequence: TGTGCCAGCAGCTTCTCAGGCGTTCTCGATGAGCAGTTCTTC. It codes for CASSFSGVLDEQFF.

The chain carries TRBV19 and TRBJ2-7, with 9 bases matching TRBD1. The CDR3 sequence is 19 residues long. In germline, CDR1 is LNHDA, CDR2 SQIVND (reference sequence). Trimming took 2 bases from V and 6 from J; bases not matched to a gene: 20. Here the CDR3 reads CASSIRLGQGLYTKGEQYF. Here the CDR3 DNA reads TGTGCCAGTAGTATACGTCTCGGACAGGGGCTATATACTAAGGGCGAGCAGTACTTC.

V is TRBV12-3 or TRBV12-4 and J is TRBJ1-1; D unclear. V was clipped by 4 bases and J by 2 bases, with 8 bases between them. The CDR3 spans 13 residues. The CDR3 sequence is CASSWAANTEAFF. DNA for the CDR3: TGTGCCAGCAGTTGGGCAGCTAACACTGAAGCTTTCTTT.

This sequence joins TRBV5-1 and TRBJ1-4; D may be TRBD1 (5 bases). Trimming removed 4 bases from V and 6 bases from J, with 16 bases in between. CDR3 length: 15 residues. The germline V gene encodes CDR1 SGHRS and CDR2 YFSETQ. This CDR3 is CASSAPGGRDEKLFF. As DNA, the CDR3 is TGCGCCAGCAGCGCCCCGGGGGGTCGGGATGAAAAACTGTTTTTT.

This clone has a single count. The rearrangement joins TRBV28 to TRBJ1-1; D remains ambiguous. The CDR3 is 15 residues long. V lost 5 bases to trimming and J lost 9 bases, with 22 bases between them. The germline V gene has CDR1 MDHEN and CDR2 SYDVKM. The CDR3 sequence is CASSPIVVVQWQAFF. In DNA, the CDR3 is TGTGCCAGCAGTCCCATTGTTGTGGTGCAGTGGCAAGCTTTCTTT. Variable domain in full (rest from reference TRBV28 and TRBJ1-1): DVKVTQSSRYLVKRTGEKVFLECVQDMDHENMFWYRQDPGLGLRLIYFSYDVKMKEKGDIPEGYSVSREKKERFSLILESASTNQTSMYLCASSPIVVVQWQAFFGQGTRLTVV.

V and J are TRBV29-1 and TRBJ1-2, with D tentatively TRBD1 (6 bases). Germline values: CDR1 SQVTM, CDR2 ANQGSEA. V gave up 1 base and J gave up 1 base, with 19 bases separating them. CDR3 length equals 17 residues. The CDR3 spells CSVEGSRGARGNYGYTF. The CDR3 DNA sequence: TGCAGCGTTGAAGGAAGCAGGGGCGCTCGGGGTAACTATGGCTACACCTTC.

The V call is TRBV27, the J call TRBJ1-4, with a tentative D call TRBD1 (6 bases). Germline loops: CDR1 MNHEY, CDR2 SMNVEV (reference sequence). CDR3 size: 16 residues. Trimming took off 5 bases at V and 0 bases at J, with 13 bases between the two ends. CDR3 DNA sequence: TGTGCCAGCAGTCCCAGGGGTACCGCAACTAATGAAAAACTGTTTTTT. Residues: CASSPRGTATNEKLFF.

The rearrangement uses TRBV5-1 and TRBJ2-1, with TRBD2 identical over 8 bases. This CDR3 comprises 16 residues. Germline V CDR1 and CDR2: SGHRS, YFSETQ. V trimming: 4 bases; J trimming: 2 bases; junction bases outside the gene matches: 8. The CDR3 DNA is TGCGCCAGCAGCGCGAGCGGGGGCTCAGCCTACAATGAGCAGTTCTTC. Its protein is CASSASGGSAYNEQFF.

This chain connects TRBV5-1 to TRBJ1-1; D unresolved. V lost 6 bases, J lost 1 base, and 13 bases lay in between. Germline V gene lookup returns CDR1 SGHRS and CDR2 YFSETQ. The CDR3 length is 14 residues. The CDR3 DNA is TGCGCCAGCAATGCGGCAGCGGCGAACACTGAAGCTTTCTTT. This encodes CASNAAAANTEAFF. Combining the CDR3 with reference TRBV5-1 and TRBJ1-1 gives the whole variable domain KAGVTQTPRYLIKTRGQQVTLSCSPISGHRSVSWYQQTPGQGLQFLFEYFSETQRNKGNFPGRFSGRQFSNSRSEMNVSTLELGDSALYLCASNAAAANTEAFFGQGTRLTVV.

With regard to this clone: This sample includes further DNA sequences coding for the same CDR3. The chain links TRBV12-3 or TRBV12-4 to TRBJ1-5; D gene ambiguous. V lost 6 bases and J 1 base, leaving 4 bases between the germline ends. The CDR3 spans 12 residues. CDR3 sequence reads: CASRQSNQPQHF. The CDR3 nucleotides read TGTGCCAGCAGGCAGAGCAATCAGCCCCAGCATTTT.

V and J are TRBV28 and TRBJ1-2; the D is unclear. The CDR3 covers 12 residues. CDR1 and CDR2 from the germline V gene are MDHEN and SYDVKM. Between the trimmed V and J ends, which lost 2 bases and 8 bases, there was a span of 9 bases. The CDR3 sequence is CASSLAAGGYTF. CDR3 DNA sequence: TGTGCCAGCAGTTTAGCGGCGGGGGGCTACACCTTC.